A selection of T cell receptor beta chains follows, all from one sample in a study of T cells in Graves' hyperthyroidism and ophthalmopathy. One entry per CDR3 protein results from TCRdb running MiXCR on the multiplex PCR reads. The sample consists of hundreds of thousands of distinct CDR3 sequences, less than 25% of them appearing once. Sequencing used blood. These receptors originate from a man younger than 40 with Graves' ophthalmopathy. CDR3s include the opening cysteine and the closing phenylalanine or tryptophan. Each record gives: D gene, clone size, V gene, J gene, CDR3 DNA, CDR3 protein. A D gene is named only where the DNA matches it firmly. Size tells how often a clone was seen (once, few, many) or the class of an expanded clone, and some rows leave it out.

d_call: TRBD1; clone_size: few; v_call: TRBV20-1; j_call: TRBJ2-1; cdr3_nt: TGCAGCACAGCCGGGACAGGGGGGATTTGGGAGCAGTTCTTC; cdr3_aa: CSTAGTGGIWEQFF
d_call: NA; clone_size: many; v_call: TRBV12-3/TRBV12-4; j_call: TRBJ1-2; cdr3_nt: TGTGCCAGCAGTCCAGGGGCGAGCTATGGCTACACCTTC; cdr3_aa: CASSPGASYGYTF
d_call: TRBD1; clone_size: NA; v_call: TRBV5-1; j_call: TRBJ2-2; cdr3_nt: TGCGCCAGCAGCCGAGGGGGCGAGGAGACCGGGGAGCTGTTTTTT; cdr3_aa: CASSRGGEETGELFF
d_call: NA; clone_size: many; v_call: TRBV27; j_call: TRBJ2-7; cdr3_nt: TGTGCCAGCAGCCACAGGTCTGGCTCCTACGAGCAGTACTTC; cdr3_aa: CASSHRSGSYEQYF
d_call: TRBD2; clone_size: NA; v_call: TRBV7-9; j_call: TRBJ2-7; cdr3_nt: TGTGCCAGCAGCTTAGAGCCAGGGACTAGCCACGAGCAGTACTTC; cdr3_aa: CASSLEPGTSHEQYF
d_call: NA; clone_size: NA; v_call: TRBV30; j_call: TRBJ2-5; cdr3_nt: TGTGCCTGGAGTGAGGGGCAAGAGACCCAGTACTTC; cdr3_aa: CAWSEGQETQYF
d_call: NA; clone_size: few; v_call: TRBV28; j_call: TRBJ1-3; cdr3_nt: TGTGCCAGCAGTCCCAGGGTGGGTGCTGGAAACACCATATATTTT; cdr3_aa: CASSPRVGAGNTIYF
d_call: NA; clone_size: NA; v_call: TRBV12-3/TRBV12-4; j_call: TRBJ1-3; cdr3_nt: TGTGCCAGCAGTTTCCTGGAAAGCTCTGGAAACACCATATATTTT; cdr3_aa: CASSFLESSGNTIYF
d_call: TRBD1; clone_size: NA; v_call: TRBV27; j_call: TRBJ2-5; cdr3_nt: TGTGCCAGCAGTTTATCGACAGGGAAGGTAGAGACCCAGTACTTC; cdr3_aa: CASSLSTGKVETQYF
d_call: NA; clone_size: many; v_call: TRBV11-2; j_call: TRBJ2-7; cdr3_nt: TGTGCCAGCGCCACGACGGGCCCGGGAGAGCAGTACTTC; cdr3_aa: CASATTGPGEQYF
d_call: NA; clone_size: few; v_call: TRBV10-2; j_call: TRBJ2-1; cdr3_nt: TGCGCCAGCAGTGCCGCTTTCAGGGTACGCGATATTGCAGATGAGCAGTTCTTC; cdr3_aa: CASSAAFRVRDIADEQFF
d_call: NA; clone_size: NA; v_call: TRBV29-1; j_call: TRBJ2-1; cdr3_nt: TGCAGCGTTGAGTGGTATACGGAATACAATGAGCAGTTCTTC; cdr3_aa: CSVEWYTEYNEQFF
d_call: NA; clone_size: NA; v_call: TRBV20-1; j_call: TRBJ1-5; cdr3_nt: TGCAGTGCTAGAGACGGGACCTCGGGTAGTCAGCCCCAGCATTTT; cdr3_aa: CSARDGTSGSQPQHF
d_call: NA; clone_size: NA; v_call: TRBV4-2; j_call: TRBJ2-5; cdr3_nt: TGTGCCAGCAGCCGATCAAGCCTCGGGACGGGCATGTACCAAGAGACCCAGTACTTC; cdr3_aa: CASSRSSLGTGMYQETQYF
d_call: NA; clone_size: NA; v_call: TRBV6-2/TRBV6-3; j_call: TRBJ2-6; cdr3_nt: TGTGCCAGCAGTCCCTCCCCCGGGGCTGGGGCCAACGTCCTGACTTTC; cdr3_aa: CASSPSPGAGANVLTF
d_call: TRBD2; clone_size: NA; v_call: TRBV20-1; j_call: TRBJ2-7; cdr3_nt: TGCAGTGCTATCCAGACTAGCGCTTCCTACGAGCAGTACTTC; cdr3_aa: CSAIQTSASYEQYF
d_call: NA; clone_size: many; v_call: TRBV30; j_call: TRBJ1-3; cdr3_nt: TGTGCCTGGAGGGACAGCCCATCCGGAAACACCATATATTTT; cdr3_aa: CAWRDSPSGNTIYF
d_call: TRBD2; clone_size: few; v_call: TRBV20-1; j_call: TRBJ2-7; cdr3_nt: TGCAGTGCTAGTGGCCTTGACGGGAGGTCCTCCTACGAGCAGTACTTC; cdr3_aa: CSASGLDGRSSYEQYF
d_call: NA; clone_size: NA; v_call: TRBV6-2/TRBV6-3; j_call: TRBJ2-3; cdr3_nt: TGTGCCAGCAGTCCAGGGGCGGGGGCAGATTTCACAGATACGCAGTATTTT; cdr3_aa: CASSPGAGADFTDTQYF
d_call: TRBD1; clone_size: many; v_call: TRBV28; j_call: TRBJ2-3; cdr3_nt: TGTGCCAGCACCCCGGACAGGGGGCGTACAGATACGCAGTATTTT; cdr3_aa: CASTPDRGRTDTQYF
d_call: TRBD2; clone_size: many; v_call: TRBV10-3; j_call: TRBJ2-7; cdr3_nt: TGTGCCATCAGTGGTGAGGGACTAGCGGGAGCACGAGGCGAGCAGTACTTC; cdr3_aa: CAISGEGLAGARGEQYF
d_call: NA; clone_size: NA; v_call: TRBV20-1; j_call: TRBJ1-3; cdr3_nt: TGCAGTGCTAGTAGGGGGGCGGGAAACACCATATATTTT; cdr3_aa: CSASRGAGNTIYF
d_call: NA; clone_size: NA; v_call: TRBV7-9; j_call: TRBJ1-6; cdr3_nt: TGTGCCAGCAGTTTAAGCCCCGGGACACCCGGGGAATCACCCCTCCACTTT; cdr3_aa: CASSLSPGTPGESPLHF
d_call: NA; clone_size: many; v_call: TRBV7-9; j_call: TRBJ1-1; cdr3_nt: TGTGCCAGCAGCTCGGACAGATCTAGTGAAGCTTTCTTT; cdr3_aa: CASSSDRSSEAFF
d_call: TRBD1; clone_size: NA; v_call: TRBV6-2/TRBV6-3; j_call: TRBJ2-7; cdr3_nt: TGTGCCAGCAGTTACACGGACAGGGACGAGCAGTACTTC; cdr3_aa: CASSYTDRDEQYF
d_call: NA; clone_size: few; v_call: TRBV6-1; j_call: TRBJ2-5; cdr3_nt: TGTGCCAGCAGTTCGAGGGCCCTACGGTACTTC; cdr3_aa: CASSSRALRYF
d_call: NA; clone_size: NA; v_call: TRBV6-5; j_call: TRBJ1-6; cdr3_nt: TGTGTCAGCAGTTCCGGACGGGAGAATTCACCCCTCCACTTT; cdr3_aa: CVSSSGRENSPLHF
d_call: NA; clone_size: many; v_call: TRBV11-2; j_call: TRBJ2-7; cdr3_nt: TGTGCCAGCAGCTTAGGGTCTTCAAGCTCCTACGAGCAGTACTTC; cdr3_aa: CASSLGSSSSYEQYF